The 32 T cell receptor beta chains presented below share a single source sample, sequenced in a study of regulatory T cells in long-lasting Graves disease. To make TCR beta libraries, researchers used iRepertoire HTBI primers and Arm-PCR of CDR3 regions. Each CDR3 protein gets one entry after TCRdb re-called the multiplex PCR reads with MiXCR. In the table there are a few hundred thousand distinct CDR3 sequences, approximately 12% of which are singletons. Time point of the sample: newly diagnosed GD, antithyroid drugs for less than 3 months. Construction of the TCR library relied on RNA isolated from PBMCs. This sample was shared with a second study, whose subject was T cells in Graves' hyperthyroidism and ophthalmopathy.

Sequences were derived from peripheral blood mononuclear cells (PBMCs), sampled at new diagnosis, from a patient treated with antithyroid drugs. These receptors were taken from a woman under 30 with Graves disease.

Many counts were recorded for this clonotype. The chain joins TRBV6-1 to TRBJ2-3; D unresolved. V lost 2 bases, J lost 0 bases, and 9 bases lay in between. Germline CDR1 MNHNS, CDR2 SASEGT. The CDR3 has 15 amino acids. The CDR3 here is CASSEHRPSTDTQYF. The DNA of the CDR3 is TGTGCCAGCAGTGAACATCGTCCGAGCACAGATACGCAGTATTTT.

Remarks on this clonotype: Being one base from a much bigger clone, this may be a read error. This chain links TRBV2 with TRBJ2-7, with 10 bases matching TRBD2. V was clipped by 7 bases and J by 6 bases; unmatched bases: 9. CDR1 SNHLY and CDR2 FYNNEI come from the germline V gene. CDR3 length equals 14 residues. The chain's CDR3 is CASNQREGGCEQYF. The CDR3 DNA sequence: TGTGCCAGCAACCAGCGGGAGGGGGGCTGCGAGCAGTACTTC.

The chain is built from TRBV15 and TRBJ2-7; D remains ambiguous. Germline CDR1 is LNHNV and CDR2 is YYDKDF (reference sequence). This CDR3 has 14 amino acids. With 3 bases removed from V and 2 bases from J, the gap between germline ends came to 11 bases. CDR3 sequence (DNA): TGTGCCACCAGCAGGGCATACTACCCCTACGAGCAGTACGTC. Translating it yields CATSRAYYPYEQYV.

Ten or more counts support this clonotype. The CDR3 DNA reads TGCAGTGCTGGGGACAGGGTTAAGGACACTGAAGCTTTCTTT. This translates into CSAGDRVKDTEAFF. The J gene is TRBJ1-1, the V gene TRBV20-1, with 9 bases lining up with TRBD1. J was trimmed by 3 bases and V by 5 bases; bases with no gene match: 7. CDR1 and CDR2 (germline): DFQATT, SNEGSKA (reference sequence). CDR3 length: 14 residues.

Ten or more counts support this clonotype. The chain joins TRBV6-5 to TRBJ1-2; D is ambiguous. From germline, CDR1 is MNHEY and CDR2 SVGAGI. With 2 bases removed from V and 5 bases from J, the gap between germline ends came to 18 bases. There are 16 residues in the CDR3. CDR3 nucleotide sequence: TGTGCCAGCAGTTACCACGACCAGCGCTCTAGATATGGCTACACCTTC. This codes for CASSYHDQRSRYGYTF.

Ten or more counts support this clonotype. The J gene is TRBJ2-1, the V gene TRBV20-1, with D unresolved. CDR1 is DFQATT, CDR2 SNEGSKA, per germline (reference sequence). This CDR3 comprises 15 residues. V lost 0 bases to trimming and J lost 4 bases, with 13 bases between them. CDR3 in amino acids: CSARDALRGYNEQFF. DNA of the CDR3: TGCAGTGCTAGAGATGCCCTTCGAGGTTACAATGAGCAGTTCTTC.

V and J are TRBV27 and TRBJ1-2; 11 positions match TRBD1. The J segment lost 4 bases and the V segment lost 5 bases, leaving 15 bases of the junction unmatched. CDR1 is MNHEY, CDR2 SMNVEV, per germline (reference sequence). The CDR3 length is 18 residues. The CDR3 DNA is TGTGCCAGCAGTGGGGGGGCTGGACAGGGGGCGCGAGGCTATGGCTACACCTTC. It translates to CASSGGAGQGARGYGYTF.

This clonotype was picked up many times. V and J are TRBV20-1 and TRBJ1-4; perhaps TRBD1 as D (6 bases). CDR1 DFQATT and CDR2 SNEGSKA come from the germline V gene (reference sequence). Trimming stripped 2 bases from V and 8 bases from J, with 18 bases between. CDR3 length equals 15 residues. Written as DNA, the CDR3 is TGCAGTGCTAGAATTGGACAGTCCGAGGTAGAAAAACTGTTTTTT. The encoded protein is CSARIGQSEVEKLFF.

This clonotype was detected many times. The gene calls are TRBV2 and TRBJ1-1; the D is unclear. The ends were cut back, 4 bases at V and 1 base at J, with 10 bases in the middle. The CDR3 length is 14 residues. The germline V gene has CDR1 SNHLY and CDR2 FYNNEI. The CDR3 DNA reads as TGTGCCAGCAGTGTCTCGGGTGGGAACACTGAAGCTTTCTTT. Its protein product is CASSVSGGNTEAFF. Supplemented by reference TRBV2 and TRBJ1-1, the full variable domain reads EPEVTQTPSHQVTQMGQEVILRCVPISNHLYFYWYRQILGQKVEFLVSFYNNEISEKSEIFDDQFSVERPDGSNFTLKIRSTKLEDSAMYFCASSVSGGNTEAFFGQGTRLTVV.

Comment on this clonotype: A read error may be the cause here, since a much bigger clone is one base away. V gene TRBV11-1 combines with J gene TRBJ2-1; 8 bases match TRBD1. Germline loops: CDR1 SGHAT, CDR2 FQDESV (reference sequence). Trimming cost V 1 base and J 3 bases; bases outside gene matches: 5. This CDR3 comprises 16 residues. The CDR3 sequence: CASSLGQGNFYNEQFF. The CDR3, as DNA: TGTGCCAGCAGCTTAGGACAGGGGAACTTCTACAATGAGCAGTTCTTC.

Many counts were recorded for this clonotype. The chain couples TRBV5-4 to TRBJ2-7; D is possibly TRBD1 (6 bases). The CDR3 has 13 residues. In germline, CDR1 is SGHNT, CDR2 YYREEE (reference sequence). Between the trimmed V and J ends, which lost 4 bases and 5 bases, there was a span of 13 bases. The CDR3 DNA sequence: TGTGCCAGCAGCGGTCAGGGGTGGGACGAGCAGTACTTC. Its protein product is CASSGQGWDEQYF.

The rearrangement uses TRBV6-1 and TRBJ2-3, with 9 bases matching TRBD2. Germline V gene data show CDR1 as MNHNS and CDR2 as SASEGT. V dropped 6 bases and J dropped 1; count of bases not matched to a gene: 8. CDR3 size: 16 residues. DNA of the CDR3: TGTGCCAGCAGCCTTCTGATAGCGGGGGGCACAGATACGCAGTATTTT. Translation: CASSLLIAGGTDTQYF.

This clonotype was detected many times. The chain has TRBV7-2 and TRBJ2-1; possibly TRBD2 for D (6 bases). This CDR3 has 12 residues. Germline-derived CDR1 and CDR2 are SGHTA and FQGNSA. V dropped 5 bases and J dropped 9 bases, with 11 bases sitting between them. In DNA form, the CDR3 reads TGTGCCAGCAGCCTTGGGGAGGCTGAGCAGTTCTTC. This codes for CASSLGEAEQFF. The entire variable domain, with the rest obtained from reference TRBV7-2 and TRBJ2-1, is as follows: GAGVSQSPSNKVTEKGKDVELRCDPISGHTALYWYRQSLGQGLEFLIYFQGNSAPDKSGLPSDRFSAERTGGSVSTLTIQRTQQEDSAVYLCASSLGEAEQFFGPGTRLTVL.

Ten or more counts support this clonotype. The chain carries TRBV7-8 and TRBJ2-4; no clear D gene. Per germline, CDR1 SGHVS and CDR2 FQNEAQ. The V end lost 0 bases, the J end lost 9 bases, and 15 bases lay between the germline ends. This CDR3 has 15 residues. The CDR3 spells CASSLARHSNFIQYF. As DNA, the CDR3 is TGTGCCAGCAGCTTAGCCCGTCACAGCAATTTCATTCAGTACTTC.

The chain is built from TRBV6-1 and TRBJ1-1; D is ambiguous. Deletions cut 6 bases from V and 0 bases from J, with 11 bases between. The CDR3 contains 14 residues. The germline CDR1 and CDR2 sequences are MNHNS and SASEGT. This CDR3 reads CASSPGSMNTEAFF. CDR3 in DNA: TGTGCCAGCAGCCCGGGATCAATGAACACTGAAGCTTTCTTT.

This clonotype has more than one count but fewer than ten. The rearrangement links TRBV7-2 to TRBJ1-4; perhaps TRBD1 as D (6 bases). Germline CDR1 SGHTA, CDR2 FQGNSA. The V gene lost 5 bases and the J gene lost 8 bases, with 15 bases spanning the gap. The CDR3 is made up of 14 amino acids. CDR3 amino acids: CASSLLSDREKLFF. CDR3 nucleotide sequence: TGTGCCAGCAGCCTCTTAAGCGACAGGGAAAAACTGTTTTTT.

With respect to this clonotype: This may arise from a read error, as a much more abundant clone is one base away. The J gene is TRBJ1-5, the V gene TRBV12-3 or TRBV12-4, with 7 bases matching TRBD1. The CDR3 consists of 15 residues. Germline trimming cut 1 base from V and 4 bases from J; bases unmatched to any gene: 4. Written as DNA, the CDR3 is TGTGCCAGCAGTTTAGGAGGGGGCGCGAATCAGCCCCAGCATTTT. It is translated as CASSLGGGANQPQHF.

This chain links TRBV29-1 with TRBJ2-1, with 7 bases fitting TRBD2. With V trimmed by 1 base and J by 0 bases, 9 bases remained unmatched. CDR3 size: 17 residues. Germline values: CDR1 SQVTM, CDR2 ANQGSEA. The CDR3 nucleotides read TGCAGCGTTGAAGGGACGGGAGGACCGAGCTCCTACAATGAGCAGTTCTTC. It is translated as CSVEGTGGPSSYNEQFF.

This clonotype was seen repeatedly, ten times or more. The CDR3 region is CASSTRHLSSYNEQFF. CDR3 DNA sequence: TGTGCCAGCAGCACCCGACACCTTTCCTCCTACAATGAGCAGTTCTTC. The J gene is TRBJ2-1, the V gene TRBV7-2; D remains unclear. This CDR3 comprises 16 residues. Germline-derived CDR1 and CDR2 are SGHTA and FQGNSA. The V and J ends lost 5 bases and 0 bases respectively, with 14 bases between them.

There are many counts of this clonotype. V gene TRBV11-2 combines with J gene TRBJ2-1, with D maybe TRBD1 (6 bases). V lost 5 bases and J 4 bases, leaving 9 bases between the germline ends. CDR1 SGHAT and CDR2 FQNNGV come from the germline V gene. The CDR3 is made up of 13 amino acids. CDR3 coding DNA: TGTGCCAGCAGCCGGGACACTTACAATGAGCAGTTCTTC. Translation gives CASSRDTYNEQFF. The full variable domain, in which reference TRBV11-2 and TRBJ2-1 provide the parts outside the CDR3, is EAGVAQSPRYKIIEKRQSVAFWCNPISGHATLYWYQQILGQGPKLLIQFQNNGVVDDSQLPKDRFSAERLKGVDSTLKIQPAKLEDSAVYLCASSRDTYNEQFFGPGTRLTVL.

The chain has TRBV2 and TRBJ2-1; 7 nucleotides line up with TRBD1. The CDR3 has 16 residues. V lost 0 bases, J lost 3 bases, and 5 bases stayed unmatched. Germline CDR1 and CDR2: SNHLY and FYNNEI. CDR3 sequence: CASSEAGTAYYNEQFF. DNA of the CDR3: TGTGCCAGCAGTGAAGCTGGGACAGCTTACTACAATGAGCAGTTCTTC.

In its sample, this clonotype was seen many times. The junction departs from germline at one end; a sequencing error may be responsible. This sequence joins TRBV5-1 and TRBJ1-1, with D hard to call. Germline CDR1 and CDR2: SGHRS and YFSETQ. This CDR3 region has 15 residues. DNA for the CDR3: TGTGCCAGCAGCTTCCGCAGGACGGGGAACACTGAAGCTTTCTTT. It encodes CASSFRRTGNTEAFF.

The V gene is TRBV20-1, the J gene TRBJ2-2; possibly TRBD2 for D (5 bases). The CDR3 totals 14 residues. V lost 4 bases, J lost 2 bases, and 11 bases lay in between. CDR1 DFQATT and CDR2 SNEGSKA come from the germline V gene (reference sequence). The CDR3 DNA follows: TGCAGTGCTAATGGAGGTTCAAACACCGGGGAGCTGTTTTTT. It is translated as CSANGGSNTGELFF.

This chain connects TRBV6-1 to TRBJ2-1, with D perhaps matching TRBD2 (6 bases). Germline CDR1 MNHNS, CDR2 SASEGT. The CDR3 is 14 amino acids. Trimming left V 8 bases short and J 2 bases short, with 13 bases between. The CDR3 loop reads CASSRGSAYNEQFF. Written as DNA, the CDR3 is TGTGCCAGCTCCCGGGGGAGTGCCTACAATGAGCAGTTCTTC.

Details on this clonotype: One base separates it from a far larger clone, so it is likely a read error. The chain carries TRBV11-1 and TRBJ1-1; TRBD1 might be the D (5 bases). Trimming cost V 10 bases and J 1 base, with 22 bases left between them. Germline V gene sequence: CDR1 SGHAT, CDR2 FQDESV (reference sequence). The CDR3 has 16 amino acids. The CDR3 DNA is TGTGCCAACTCACCACCTTCCCGGGGCTCGAACACTGAAGCTTTCTTT. Its protein product is CANSPPSRGSNTEAFF.

This clonotype was seen repeatedly, ten times or more. The rearrangement links TRBV18 to TRBJ1-2; 7 bases line up with TRBD1. The CDR3 has 15 amino acids. Trimming cost V 3 bases and J 6 bases; bases outside gene matches: 10. Germline V CDR1 and CDR2: KGHSH, LQKENI. The CDR3 spells CASSPNRGELHGYTF. CDR3 sequence (DNA): TGTGCCAGCTCACCGAACAGGGGCGAGCTTCATGGCTACACCTTC. The entire variable domain, with the rest obtained from reference TRBV18 and TRBJ1-2, is as follows: NAGVMQNPRHLVRRRGQEARLRCSPMKGHSHVYWYRQLPEEGLKFMVYLQKENIIDESGMPKERFSAEFPKEGPSILRIQQVVRGDSAAYFCASSPNRGELHGYTFGSGTRLTVV.

This clonotype was observed many times. This sequence joins TRBV2 and TRBJ2-1; D is ambiguous. CDR3 length: 12 amino acids. Per germline, CDR1 SNHLY and CDR2 FYNNEI. Trimming stripped 2 bases from V and 9 bases from J, with 8 bases between. The CDR3 sequence: CASSETRREQFF. In DNA, the CDR3 is TGTGCCAGCAGTGAAACAAGACGTGAGCAGTTCTTC.

J is TRBJ2-2 and V is TRBV6-1, with no clear D. Trimming pared 6 bases from V and 4 bases from J, leaving 12 bases between. There are 14 residues in the CDR3. Germline-derived CDR1 and CDR2 are MNHNS and SASEGT. This CDR3 is CASSATVSTGELFF. The CDR3 DNA reads TGTGCCAGCAGCGCTACAGTGAGCACCGGGGAGCTGTTTTTT.

This clonotype was found many times. The rearrangement uses TRBV20-1 and TRBJ2-3; D not certain. Germline V gene sequence: CDR1 DFQATT, CDR2 SNEGSKA (reference sequence). This CDR3 has 13 residues. Trimming took off 5 bases at V and 2 bases at J, with 11 bases between the two ends. CDR3 sequence reads: CSALPTFTDTQYF. CDR3 sequence (DNA): TGCAGTGCTCTTCCTACCTTCACAGATACGCAGTATTTT.

The rearrangement uses TRBV6-2 or TRBV6-3 and TRBJ2-7; the D is unclear. This CDR3 is built from 15 residues. V was trimmed by 7 bases and J by 3 bases, leaving 19 bases between them. CDR1 and CDR2 (germline): MNHEY, SVGEGT. CDR3 region: CASTQSSPRYYEQYF. In DNA, the CDR3 is TGTGCCAGCACCCAGTCTTCCCCCAGATACTACGAGCAGTACTTC.

This clonotype has a count of ten or more. The rearrangement links TRBV28 to TRBJ2-3; D might be TRBD2 (6 bases). With 2 bases removed from V and 0 bases from J, the gap between germline ends came to 15 bases. This CDR3 comprises 17 residues. The germline CDR1 and CDR2 sequences are MDHEN and SYDVKM. Here the CDR3 reads CASSLSLRDSSTDTQYF. The CDR3, as DNA: TGTGCCAGCAGTTTAAGCCTCCGGGACTCAAGCACAGATACGCAGTATTTT.

The rearrangement uses TRBV11-3 and TRBJ2-2; unclear D gene. Per germline, CDR1 SGHNT and CDR2 YENEEA. There are 15 residues in the CDR3. Trimming removed 6 bases from V and 6 bases from J, with 17 bases in between. CDR3 coding DNA: TGTGCCAGCAGTACCGGCAGAGTCCCCCCCGGGGAGCTGTTTTTT. Translated: CASSTGRVPPGELFF.